One and the same sample provided the 30 T cell receptor beta chains below, sequenced in a study of OX40 agonist ivuxolimab in advanced cancers. TCRdb's copy holds only in-frame clones and misses some; the assay was immunoSEQ multiplex PCR. The table lists about 73,000 clones, about 92% of them singletons. Sample: CD4+ or CD8+ T cells sorted from blood, taken in a trial of the OX40 agonist ivuxolimab. These receptors originate from an adult with an advanced solid tumor such as melanoma, head and neck, liver or kidney cancer.

This sequence joins TRBV2 and TRBJ1-6; the D gene is possibly TRBD1 (5 bases). Germline V lookup: CDR1 SNHLY, CDR2 FYNNEI. Trimming left V 4 bases short and J 7 bases short, with 14 bases between. CDR3 size: 15 residues. The CDR3 loop reads CASSVNPGANSPLHF. The CDR3 nucleotides read TGTGCCAGCAGTGTGAATCCCGGGGCGAATTCACCCCTCCACTTT.

The V gene is TRBV5-6, the J gene TRBJ1-5; perhaps TRBD1 as D (5 bases). V was clipped by 0 bases and J by 2 bases, with 9 bases between them. Germline values: CDR1 SGHDT, CDR2 YYEEEE. The CDR3 length is 15 residues. Here the CDR3 DNA reads TGTGCCAGCAGCTTGGCAGGGCTCGGCAATCAGCCCCAGCATTTT. Its protein is CASSLAGLGNQPQHF. Supplemented by reference TRBV5-6 and TRBJ1-5, the full variable domain reads DAGVTQSPTHLIKTRGQQVTLRCSPKSGHDTVSWYQQALGQGPQFIFQYYEEEERQRGNFPDRFSGHQFPNYSSELNVNALLLGDSALYLCASSLAGLGNQPQHFGDGTRLSIL.

The sample holds one count of this clone. The chain combines TRBV25-1 with TRBJ2-7; D gene uncertain. Per the germline V gene, CDR1 is MGHDK and CDR2 is SYGVNS. With 2 bases removed from V and 2 bases from J, the gap between germline ends came to 10 bases. This CDR3 spans 14 amino acids. The CDR3 DNA sequence: TGTGCCAGCAGTGAACTGGGCAGCACCTACGAGCAGTACTTC. Translated: CASSELGSTYEQYF.

V usage is TRBV6-1 and J usage is TRBJ2-2; TRBD1 matches 7 bases. The germline gives CDR1 MNHNS, CDR2 SASEGT. J was trimmed by 9 bases and V by 7 bases; bases with no gene match: 11. The CDR3 is 14 residues long. DNA of the CDR3: TGTGCCAGCATTAGGGTCCAGGGGGACCGGGAGCTGTTTTTT. It codes for CASIRVQGDRELFF.

This chain connects TRBV7-9 to TRBJ2-1; D gene ambiguous. The germline CDR1 and CDR2 sequences are SEHNR and FQNEAQ (reference sequence). The CDR3 runs to 12 residues. Trimming shortened V by 3 bases and J by 10 bases, and 10 bases separated the two germline ends. CDR3 region: CASSFRAGEQFF. In nucleotides, the CDR3 is TGTGCCAGCAGCTTCCGGGCCGGGGAGCAGTTCTTC.

The V and J genes are TRBV27 and TRBJ1-2; the D gene is possibly TRBD1 (6 bases). Trimming took 5 bases from V and 8 from J, leaving 15 bases between them. The CDR3 covers 13 residues. The germline V gene encodes CDR1 MNHEY and CDR2 SMNVEV (reference sequence). The DNA for the CDR3 is TGTGCCAGCAGTGTATTGGGGGCAGAGGGCTACACCTTC. Protein sequence: CASSVLGAEGYTF.

J is TRBJ2-3 and V is TRBV10-1; TRBD1 matches 7 bases. Trimming at V came to 6 bases and at J to 4 bases, leaving 7 bases not matched to a gene. The CDR3 contains 14 residues. The germline CDR1 and CDR2 sequences are WNHNN and SYGVQD (reference sequence). This chain's CDR3 is CASSVGQDADTQYF. Written as DNA, the CDR3 is TGCGCCAGCAGCGTAGGACAGGATGCAGATACGCAGTATTTT.

This chain links TRBV5-6 with TRBJ1-2; D remains unclear. The germline gives CDR1 SGHDT, CDR2 YYEEEE. V gave up 6 bases and J gave up 5 bases, with 11 bases separating them. The CDR3 has 12 residues. CDR3 amino acids: CASTIGGYGYTF. CDR3 DNA: TGTGCCAGCACCATCGGTGGGTATGGCTACACCTTC.

The rearrangement links TRBV27 to TRBJ1-6; D is perhaps TRBD1 (5 bases). The CDR3 totals 18 residues. Per the germline V gene, CDR1 is MNHEY and CDR2 is SMNVEV (reference sequence). The ends were cut back, 3 bases at V and 0 bases at J, with 15 bases in the middle. DNA of the CDR3: TGTGCCAGCAGTTTCTCAGGGAGGACCAGCTCCTATAATTCACCCCTCCACTTT. This gives the protein CASSFSGRTSSYNSPLHF.

As DNA, the CDR3 is TGTGCCAGCAGCGTAGCGGGGGGGACGGGCGTCTACGAGCAGTACTTC. This encodes CASSVAGGTGVYEQYF. V is TRBV9 and J is TRBJ2-7, with 8 bases matching TRBD2. The CDR3 totals 16 residues. V shed 0 bases and J 3 bases; nucleotides not matched to a gene: 8. Germline CDR1 SGDLS, CDR2 YYNGEE.

This chain connects TRBV7-9 to TRBJ1-1; perhaps TRBD1 as D (6 bases). Trimming shortened V by 1 base and J by 10 bases, and 19 bases separated the two germline ends. Germline CDR1 is SEHNR and CDR2 is FQNEAQ (reference sequence). The CDR3 totals 15 residues. The DNA of the CDR3 is TGTGCCAGCAGCTTAGTAGGGGGGCCAGGGATATCAGCTTTCTTT. This codes for CASSLVGGPGISAFF.

The chain uses TRBV13 and TRBJ2-7; a possible D gene is TRBD1 (6 bases). Germline V gene sequence: CDR1 PRHDT, CDR2 FYEKMQ (reference sequence). V was shortened by 5 bases and J by 1 base, with 12 bases between the two germline ends. CDR3 length: 14 residues. CDR3 in amino acids: CASSTRQESYEQYF. As DNA, the CDR3 is TGTGCCAGCAGCACCCGACAGGAATCCTACGAGCAGTACTTC.

The chain employs TRBV27 and TRBJ2-3, with D perhaps TRBD1 (6 bases). This CDR3 region has 15 residues. Trimming took off 5 bases at V and 1 base at J, with 13 bases between the two ends. Germline assignment: CDR1 MNHEY and CDR2 SMNVEV (reference sequence). Written as DNA, the CDR3 is TGTGCCAGCAGTATCACCCCAGGGGGCACAGATACGCAGTATTTT. As protein: CASSITPGGTDTQYF.

V and J are TRBV2 and TRBJ2-6; D is perhaps TRBD2 (6 bases). With 3 bases removed from V and 0 bases from J, the gap between germline ends came to 12 bases. The CDR3 has 17 residues. Germline assignment: CDR1 SNHLY and CDR2 FYNNEI. The CDR3 loop reads CASSEGGSSSGANVLTF. CDR3 nucleotide sequence: TGTGCCAGCAGTGAGGGGGGATCCAGCTCTGGGGCCAACGTCCTGACTTTC.

The sample holds one count of this clone. The chain employs TRBV21-1 and TRBJ2-3; the table assigns TRBD1, which was not confirmed against the DNA. TRBV21-1 is marked as a pseudogene. The CDR3 runs 14 residues. The CDR3 region has the DNA TGTGCCAGCAGCAAAGTGGCAGGGGTAGATACGCAGTATTTT. As protein: CASSKVAGVDTQYF.

The CDR3 is CARSLRNRRGFLAGELFF. The DNA for the CDR3 is TGTGCCAGAAGCTTACGGAACCGGAGGGGGTTCCTGGCCGGGGAGCTGTTTTTT. The rearrangement links TRBV7-5 to TRBJ2-2. TRBV7-5 is noted as a pseudogene. This CDR3 is 18 amino acids long.

The chain joins TRBV4-3 to TRBJ1-5; possible D gene TRBD1, 6 bases. V was trimmed by 0 bases and J by 2 bases, leaving 14 bases between them. This CDR3 comprises 17 residues. Germline V CDR1 and CDR2: LGHNA, YSLEER. The CDR3 DNA follows: TGCGCCAGCAGCCAAGATCCTTACAGGGCCCGCAATCAGCCCCAGCATTTT. Its translation: CASSQDPYRARNQPQHF.

This chain links TRBV4-3 with TRBJ1-2, with D possibly matching TRBD1 (5 bases). CDR3 size: 18 residues. V lost 0 bases and J lost 3, with 20 bases in between. The germline CDR1 and CDR2 sequences are LGHNA and YSLEER. CDR3 sequence reads: CASSQEQGTGLRDYGYTF. The CDR3 nucleotides are TGCGCCAGCAGCCAAGAGCAGGGTACGGGACTCCGGGACTATGGCTACACCTTC.

V is TRBV7-9 and J is TRBJ1-1, with D hard to call. The germline V gene encodes CDR1 SEHNR and CDR2 FQNEAQ (reference sequence). The CDR3 loop spans 12 amino acids. V was shortened by 4 bases and J by 0 bases, with 3 bases between the two germline ends. DNA of the CDR3: TGTGCCAGCAGCTACGTGAACACTGAAGCTTTCTTT. This gives the protein CASSYVNTEAFF.

In its sample, this clone is large. This chain uses TRBV11-2 with TRBJ2-7; tentatively, D is TRBD1 (6 bases). This CDR3 has 14 amino acids. Trimming took off 1 base at V and 5 bases at J, with 12 bases between the two ends. Germline CDR1 and CDR2: SGHAT and FQNNGV. The CDR3 sequence is CASSLGLRGDEQYF. The CDR3 coding sequence is TGTGCCAGCAGCTTAGGGCTCAGGGGCGACGAGCAGTACTTC.

The chain carries TRBV7-9 and TRBJ1-4; D is ambiguous. Germline V CDR1 and CDR2: SEHNR, FQNEAQ (reference sequence). V was clipped by 4 bases and J by 0 bases, with 9 bases between them. The CDR3 spans 15 residues. The CDR3 spells CASSSWTATNEKLFF. The CDR3 nucleotides read TGTGCCAGCAGCTCGTGGACTGCAACTAATGAAAAACTGTTTTTT.

V gene TRBV11-2 combines with J gene TRBJ2-2; D possibly corresponds to TRBD2 (6 bases). CDR1 and CDR2 (germline): SGHAT, FQNNGV. This CDR3 has 18 residues. V gave up 3 bases and J gave up 4 bases, with 21 bases separating them. The CDR3 bases are TGTGCCAGCAGCTTGGCATACGGGGGTGGAAGAGGCACCGGGGAGCTGTTTTTT. Its translation: CASSLAYGGGRGTGELFF.

This chain links TRBV6-5 with TRBJ2-7; 7 bases match TRBD2. The junction had 6 bases not matched to a gene; V was cut back by 4 bases and J by 3 bases. The CDR3 extends over 14 amino acids. Germline lookup yields CDR1 MNHEY and CDR2 SVGAGI. The DNA for the CDR3 is TGTGCCAGCAGTTTGGGTTCGGGGGGCTACGAGCAGTACTTC. Protein: CASSLGSGGYEQYF.

The chain combines TRBV7-2 with TRBJ1-4, with a tentative D call TRBD1 (6 bases). Germline-derived CDR1 and CDR2 are SGHTA and FQGNSA. This CDR3 is built from 15 residues. V lost 5 bases and J 8 bases, leaving 18 bases between the germline ends. CDR3 DNA sequence: TGTGCCAGCAGCCTCAACCGGGGGGCGCGGGAAAAACTGTTTTTT. As protein: CASSLNRGAREKLFF.

This chain connects TRBV6-5 to TRBJ2-3; D may be TRBD2 (6 bases). Germline V CDR1 and CDR2: MNHEY, SVGAGI. The CDR3 is 15 residues long. With 3 bases removed from V and 2 bases from J, the gap between germline ends came to 12 bases. CDR3 in DNA: TGTGCCAGCAGTTATGCGGGACCGAACACAGATACGCAGTATTTT. Translated: CASSYAGPNTDTQYF.

The chain is built from TRBV7-9 and TRBJ1-1; weak D call: TRBD1 (5 bases). V lost 5 bases and J 2 bases, leaving 9 bases between the germline ends. The germline CDR1 and CDR2 sequences are SEHNR and FQNEAQ (reference sequence). The CDR3 runs 13 residues. CDR3 in DNA: TGTGCCAGCAGCCTCGGACATAACACTGAAGCTTTCTTT. Its protein product is CASSLGHNTEAFF. The full variable domain, rest sourced from reference TRBV7-9 and TRBJ1-1, is DTGVSQNPRHKITKRGQNVTFRCDPISEHNRLYWYRQTLGQGPEFLTYFQNEAQLEKSRLLSDRFSAERPKGSFSTLEIQRTEQGDSAMYLCASSLGHNTEAFFGQGTRLTVV.

This chain connects TRBV5-1 to TRBJ1-2; no clear D gene. V was clipped by 4 bases and J by 4 bases, with 11 bases between them. There are 13 residues in the CDR3. Per germline, CDR1 SGHRS and CDR2 YFSETQ. The CDR3 DNA is TGCGCCAGCAGCCTGAGCGGTTCCTATGGCTACACCTTC. It translates to CASSLSGSYGYTF.

The gene calls are TRBV7-2 and TRBJ1-5; TRBD1 is a possible D gene (5 bases). With 1 base removed from V and 3 bases from J, the gap between germline ends came to 16 bases. The germline gives CDR1 SGHTA, CDR2 FQGNSA. The CDR3 has 17 residues. The CDR3 DNA sequence: TGTGCCAGCAGCTTAGTGGGGACTCTAGGCCCCAATCAGCCCCAGCATTTT. This codes for CASSLVGTLGPNQPQHF.

The chain links TRBV6-5 to TRBJ2-2; D ambiguous. From germline, CDR1 is MNHEY and CDR2 SVGAGI. V shed 0 bases and J shed 6 bases, with 11 bases lying between them. This CDR3 has 15 residues. The CDR3 DNA follows: TGTGCCAGCAGTTACTCAAGAATGGTTGCCGGGGAGCTGTTTTTT. It translates to CASSYSRMVAGELFF.

This rearrangement joins TRBV6-1 to TRBJ2-1, with 9 bases aligning to TRBD2. Germline loops: CDR1 MNHNS, CDR2 SASEGT. V trimming: 6 bases; J trimming: 7 bases; junction bases outside the gene matches: 1. The CDR3 has 12 amino acids. CDR3 coding DNA: TGTGCCAGCAGCGCGGGGGGGAATGAGCAGTTCTTC. Its translation: CASSAGGNEQFF.